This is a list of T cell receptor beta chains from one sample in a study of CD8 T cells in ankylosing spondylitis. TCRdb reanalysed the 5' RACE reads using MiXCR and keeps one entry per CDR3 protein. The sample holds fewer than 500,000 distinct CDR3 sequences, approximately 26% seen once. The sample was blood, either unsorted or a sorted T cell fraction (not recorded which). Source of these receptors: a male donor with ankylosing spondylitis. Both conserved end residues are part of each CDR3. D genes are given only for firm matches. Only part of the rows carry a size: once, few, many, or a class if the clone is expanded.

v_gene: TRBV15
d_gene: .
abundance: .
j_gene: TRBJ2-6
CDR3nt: TGTGCCACCAGCAAACAGGGCTCTGGGGCCAACGTCCTGACTTTC
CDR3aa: CATSKQGSGANVLTF

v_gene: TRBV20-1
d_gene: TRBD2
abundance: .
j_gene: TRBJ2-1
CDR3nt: TGCAGTGCTAGAGATGCTATTTTCACTAGCGGGCGCTTAGGTGAGCAGTTCTTC
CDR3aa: CSARDAIFTSGRLGEQFF

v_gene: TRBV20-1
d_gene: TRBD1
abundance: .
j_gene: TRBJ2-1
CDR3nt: TGCAGTGCGAGACACAGGGGGAGCTCCTACAATGAGCAGTTCTTC
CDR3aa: CSARHRGSSYNEQFF

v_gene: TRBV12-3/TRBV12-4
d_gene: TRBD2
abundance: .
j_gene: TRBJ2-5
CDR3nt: TGTGCCAGCAGCCCCGGGACTAGCGGGACAAAAGAGACCCAGTACTTC
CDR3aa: CASSPGTSGTKETQYF

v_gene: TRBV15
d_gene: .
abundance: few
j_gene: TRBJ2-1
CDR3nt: TGTGCCACCAGCATCCGACTTGTACCTGAACAGTTCTTC
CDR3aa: CATSIRLVPEQFF

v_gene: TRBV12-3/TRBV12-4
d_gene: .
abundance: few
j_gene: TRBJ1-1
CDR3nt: TGTGCCAGCAGTTATTTAGAGAACACTGAAGCTTTCTTT
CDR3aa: CASSYLENTEAFF

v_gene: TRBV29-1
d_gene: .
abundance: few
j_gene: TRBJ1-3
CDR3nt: TGCAGCGTGGCGGGGAGCTCTGGAAACACCATATATTTT
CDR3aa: CSVAGSSGNTIYF

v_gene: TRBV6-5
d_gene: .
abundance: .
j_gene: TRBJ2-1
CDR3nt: TGTGCCAGCAGTTACCAGAAGGACTACAATGAGCAGTTCTTC
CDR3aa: CASSYQKDYNEQFF

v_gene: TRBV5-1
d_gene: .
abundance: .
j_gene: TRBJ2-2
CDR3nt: TGCGCCAGCACCCTAATAACGAACACCGGGGAGCTGTTTTTT
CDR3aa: CASTLITNTGELFF

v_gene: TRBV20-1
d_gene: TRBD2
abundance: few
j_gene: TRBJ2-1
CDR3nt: TGCAGTGCTAGAGTTACAGGACTAGCGGGATACAATGAGCAGTTCTTC
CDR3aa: CSARVTGLAGYNEQFF

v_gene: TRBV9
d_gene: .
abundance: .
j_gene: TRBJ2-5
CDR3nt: .
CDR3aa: CASSVGRGAPDF

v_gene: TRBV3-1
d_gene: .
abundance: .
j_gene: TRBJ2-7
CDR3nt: TGTGCCAGCAGCCACCGACAGTCCTACGAGCAGTACTTC
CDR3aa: CASSHRQSYEQYF

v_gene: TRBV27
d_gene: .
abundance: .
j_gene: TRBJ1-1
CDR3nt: TGTGCCAGCAGTTTGGGGGCCTGGACTGAAGCTTTCTTT
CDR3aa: CASSLGAWTEAFF

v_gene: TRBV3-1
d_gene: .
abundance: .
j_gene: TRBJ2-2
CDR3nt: TGTGCCAGCAGCCAGATTACACCTACCACCGGGGAGCTGTTTTTT
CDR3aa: CASSQITPTTGELFF

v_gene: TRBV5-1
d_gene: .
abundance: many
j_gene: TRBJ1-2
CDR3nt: TGCGCCAGCAGCTTGGACGCCGATGGCTACACCTTC
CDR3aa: CASSLDADGYTF

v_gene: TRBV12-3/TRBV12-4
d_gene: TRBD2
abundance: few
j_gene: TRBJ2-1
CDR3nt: TGTGCCAGCAGTTTTGGGCGGGAGGGTAATGAGCAGTTCTTC
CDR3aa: CASSFGREGNEQFF

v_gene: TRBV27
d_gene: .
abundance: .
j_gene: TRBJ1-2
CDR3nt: TGTGCCAGCAGTTTAATTCGAGGGGCCCCCTACTATGGCTACACCTTC
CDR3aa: CASSLIRGAPYYGYTF

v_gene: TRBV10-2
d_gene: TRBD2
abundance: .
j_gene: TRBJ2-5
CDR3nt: TGCGCCAGCAAGGGACTAGCCGAAGGGACCCAGTACTTC
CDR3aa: CASKGLAEGTQYF

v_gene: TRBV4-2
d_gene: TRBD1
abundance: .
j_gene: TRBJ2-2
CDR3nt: TGTGCCAGCAGCCAAGAGGACAGGGCGTACACCGGGGAGCTGTTTTTT
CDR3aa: CASSQEDRAYTGELFF

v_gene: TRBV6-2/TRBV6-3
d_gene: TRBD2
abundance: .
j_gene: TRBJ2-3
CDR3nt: TGTGCCAGCAGTTACGCTCCACTAGCGGGAGTTGTCACAGATACGCAGTATTTT
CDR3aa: CASSYAPLAGVVTDTQYF

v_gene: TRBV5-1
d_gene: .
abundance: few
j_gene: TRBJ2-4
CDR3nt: TGCGCCAGCAGCTTCGGGTACATTCAGTACTTC
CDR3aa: CASSFGYIQYF

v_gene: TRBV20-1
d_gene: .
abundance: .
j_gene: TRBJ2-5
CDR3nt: TGCAGTGCTAGACCCAGCCAAGAGACCCAGTACTTC
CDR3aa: CSARPSQETQYF

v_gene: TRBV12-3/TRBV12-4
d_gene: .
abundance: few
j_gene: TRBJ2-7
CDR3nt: TGTGCCAGCAGCTACAGCAGAACCTACGAGCAGTACTTC
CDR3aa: CASSYSRTYEQYF

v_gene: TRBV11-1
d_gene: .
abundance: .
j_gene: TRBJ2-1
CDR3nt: TGTGCCAGCAGCTTAGCGCACCTTTTGGGATCGGGGGCCTACAATGAGCAGTTCTTC
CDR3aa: CASSLAHLLGSGAYNEQFF

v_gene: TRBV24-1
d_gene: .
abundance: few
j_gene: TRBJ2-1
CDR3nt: TGTGCCACCAGTGAGAAGGGCTCCTACAATGAGCAGTTCTTC
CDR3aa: CATSEKGSYNEQFF

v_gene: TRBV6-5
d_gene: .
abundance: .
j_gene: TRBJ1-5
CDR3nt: TGTGCCAGCAGTTACTTAGACGGGAGCAATCAGCCCCAGCATTTT
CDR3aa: CASSYLDGSNQPQHF

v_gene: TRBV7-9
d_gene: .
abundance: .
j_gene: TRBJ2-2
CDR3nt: TGTGCCAGCAGTTCCGAAACTAACACCGCCGGGGAGCTGTTTTTT
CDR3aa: CASSSETNTAGELFF

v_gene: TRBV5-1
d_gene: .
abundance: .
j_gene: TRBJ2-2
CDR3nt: TGCGCCAGCAGCCCCAGGGTAAGAAGAACCGGGGAGCTGTTTTTT
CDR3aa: CASSPRVRRTGELFF

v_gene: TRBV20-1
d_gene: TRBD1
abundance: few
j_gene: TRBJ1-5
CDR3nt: TGCAGTGCACGGGACAGTTATAGCAATCAGCCCCAGCATTTT
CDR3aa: CSARDSYSNQPQHF

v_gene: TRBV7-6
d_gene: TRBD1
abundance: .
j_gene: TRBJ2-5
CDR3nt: TGTGCCAGCAGCTTAGAATCGGGACAGGGGGCTTGGACCCAGTACTTC
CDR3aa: CASSLESGQGAWTQYF

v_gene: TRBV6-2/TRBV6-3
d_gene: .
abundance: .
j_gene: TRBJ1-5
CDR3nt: TGTGCCAGCAGTCAAACAGGGATTAATCAGCCCCAGCATTTT
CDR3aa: CASSQTGINQPQHF

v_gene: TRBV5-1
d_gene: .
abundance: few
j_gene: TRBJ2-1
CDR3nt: TGCGCCAGCAGCTTGGAAGGGATCGGTAATGAGCAGTTCTTC
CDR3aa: CASSLEGIGNEQFF

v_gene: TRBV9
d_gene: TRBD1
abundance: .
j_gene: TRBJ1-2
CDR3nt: TGTGCCAGCAGCGCACCTACAGGGGGTTTGACCTATGGCTACACCTTC
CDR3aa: CASSAPTGGLTYGYTF

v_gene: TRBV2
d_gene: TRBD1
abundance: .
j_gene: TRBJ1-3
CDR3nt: TGTGCCAGCACCACCTTGGGACAGGTCTTCTCTGGAAACACCATATATTTT
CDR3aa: CASTTLGQVFSGNTIYF

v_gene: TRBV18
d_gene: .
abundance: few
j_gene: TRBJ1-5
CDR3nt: TGTGCCAGCTCACCTCAGGGAAGGGGCAATCAGCCCCAGCATTTT
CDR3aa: CASSPQGRGNQPQHF

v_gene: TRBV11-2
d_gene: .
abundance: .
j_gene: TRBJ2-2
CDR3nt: TGTGCCAGCACCCCAAATCCGGGGTTCACCGGGGAGCTGTTTTTT
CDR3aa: CASTPNPGFTGELFF

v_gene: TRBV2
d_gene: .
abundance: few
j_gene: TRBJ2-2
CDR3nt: TGTGCCAGCATCCTGAACACCGGGGAGCTGTTTTTT
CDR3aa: CASILNTGELFF

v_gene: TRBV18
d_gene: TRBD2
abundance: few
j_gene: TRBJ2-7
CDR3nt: TGTGCCAGCTCCGGACTAGCGGGAGATCTCTCCTACGAGCAGTACTTC
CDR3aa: CASSGLAGDLSYEQYF

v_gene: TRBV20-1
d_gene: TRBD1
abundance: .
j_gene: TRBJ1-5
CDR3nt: TGCAGTGCTAGAGATCCATCCGGGACAGGGATCCATCAGCCCCAGCATTTT
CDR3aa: CSARDPSGTGIHQPQHF

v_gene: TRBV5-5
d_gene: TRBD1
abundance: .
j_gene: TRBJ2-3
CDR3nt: TGTGCCAGCAGTTTGCAGGGGGAGAGCACAGATACGCAGTATTTT
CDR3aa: CASSLQGESTDTQYF

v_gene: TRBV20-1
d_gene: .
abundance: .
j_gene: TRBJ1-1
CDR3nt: TGCAGTGCTAGACCTGGGGGATTCGGTGAAGCTTTCTTT
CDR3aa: CSARPGGFGEAFF

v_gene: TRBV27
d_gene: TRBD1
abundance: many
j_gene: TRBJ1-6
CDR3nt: TGTGCCAGCAGTTCTGACAGGGGGCGCCGTGATTCACCCCTCCACTTT
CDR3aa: CASSSDRGRRDSPLHF

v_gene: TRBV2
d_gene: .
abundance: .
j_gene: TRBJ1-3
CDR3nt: TGTGCCAGCAGTGAAGGGAACCCTGGAAACACCATATATTTT
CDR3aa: CASSEGNPGNTIYF

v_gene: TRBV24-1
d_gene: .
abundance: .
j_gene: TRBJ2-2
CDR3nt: TGTGCCACCAGTCCGAGGGTGAACACCGGGGAGCTGTTTTTT
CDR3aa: CATSPRVNTGELFF

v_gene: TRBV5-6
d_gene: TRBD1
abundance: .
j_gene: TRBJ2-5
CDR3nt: TGTGCTTCGGACAGGGAGTACCAAGAGACCCAGTACTTC
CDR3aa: CASDREYQETQYF

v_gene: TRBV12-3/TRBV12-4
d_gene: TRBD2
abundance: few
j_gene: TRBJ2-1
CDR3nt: TGTGCCAGCAGAACCGGGACTAATCGTTACAATGAGCAGTTCTTC
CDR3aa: CASRTGTNRYNEQFF

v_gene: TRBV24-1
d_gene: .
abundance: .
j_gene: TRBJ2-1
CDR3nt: TGTGCCACCAGTGATTTGAGTGAGGCAGGGAAGAACAATGAGCAGTTCTTC
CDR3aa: CATSDLSEAGKNNEQFF

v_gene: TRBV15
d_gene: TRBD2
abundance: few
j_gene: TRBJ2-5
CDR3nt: TGTGCCACCAGCAGAGGGGTTAGCGGGAGGTTTCAAGAGACCCAGTACTTC
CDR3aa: CATSRGVSGRFQETQYF

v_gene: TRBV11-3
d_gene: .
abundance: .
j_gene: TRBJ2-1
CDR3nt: TGTGCCAGCAGCTCTGGGGGGGGGCGCCTAGTGAATGAGCAGTTCTTC
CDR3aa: CASSSGGGRLVNEQFF

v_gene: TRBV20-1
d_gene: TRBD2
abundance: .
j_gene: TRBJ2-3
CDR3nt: TGCAGTGCTAGTATAGCTAGCGGGAGCGTTTCGGAAGATACGCAGTATTTT
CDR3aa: CSASIASGSVSEDTQYF

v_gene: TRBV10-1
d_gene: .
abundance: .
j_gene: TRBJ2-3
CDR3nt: TGCGCCAGCAGTGAGTCCTCAGATACGCAGTATTTT
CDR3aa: CASSESSDTQYF

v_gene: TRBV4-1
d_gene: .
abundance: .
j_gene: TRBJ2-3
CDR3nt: TGCGCCAGCAGCCAAGATGACGTCGTCGGATTTGATACGCAGTATTTT
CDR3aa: CASSQDDVVGFDTQYF